These 9 T cell receptor beta chains were all obtained from the same sample, sequenced in a study of CD8+CD57+ T cells in acquired aplastic anemia. TCR beta VDJ and CDR3 were profiled, and genomic DNA was the template. TCRdb itself ran the reads through MiXCR, one entry per CDR3 protein. The sample has more than 150,000 distinct CDR3 sequences; roughly 50% are singletons. All patients picked for sequencing had shown, by flow cytometry, an expansion of CD8+CD57+ cells. Input material: sorted CD4+, CD8+, or CD8+CD57+ T cells (not recorded which) from PBMCs. The origin of the receptors is a human donor with aplastic anemia.

This clonotype was picked up many times. The V call is TRBV6-2 or TRBV6-3, the J call TRBJ1-1, with D hard to call. Germline V CDR1 and CDR2: MNHEY, SVGEGT. The V gene lost 6 bases and the J gene lost 1 base, with 9 bases spanning the gap. The CDR3 has 13 residues. CDR3 coding DNA: TGTGCCAGCAGATTAGACGGGAACACTGAAGCTTTCTTT. Its protein product is CASRLDGNTEAFF.

On this clonotype: A much larger clone sits a single nucleotide away, making a read error possible. The chain joins TRBV6-1 to TRBJ2-1, with TRBD2 identical over 11 bases. CDR3 length: 16 amino acids. V was clipped by 5 bases and J by 7 bases; unmatched bases: 10. The germline V gene encodes CDR1 MNHNS and CDR2 SASEGT. The chain's CDR3 is CASSPPPGLAANEQFF. The DNA of the CDR3 is TGTGCCAGCAGTCCGCCGCCGGGACTAGCGGCGAATGAGCAGTTCTTC.

This clonotype appeared many times. For the CDR3, the DNA is TGTGCCAGCACGGAGACAGTTCGTCCAGATACGCAGTATTTT. This gives the protein CASTETVRPDTQYF. The rearrangement links TRBV6-1 to TRBJ2-3; the D gene is possibly TRBD1 (5 bases). The CDR3 is 14 amino acids. V was cut by 7 bases and J by 4 bases, with 15 bases left in between. Per the germline V gene, CDR1 is MNHNS and CDR2 is SASEGT.

A few counts support this clonotype. A much larger clone lies a single base off, so this may be a read error. The chain recombines TRBV7-2 with TRBJ2-3; D perhaps matches TRBD2 (5 bases). Per the germline V gene, CDR1 is SGHTA and CDR2 is FQGNSA. CDR3 length: 12 residues. With 6 bases removed from V and 6 bases from J, the gap between germline ends came to 10 bases. This CDR3 reads CASSSGVDTQYF. The CDR3, as DNA: TGTGCCAGCAGTTCCGGGGTTGATACGCAGTATTTT.

This clonotype has just one count. The DNA is left out, because the CDR3 cannot be placed on it with certainty; the CDR3 is given as TCRdb lists it. The rearrangement joins TRBV10-3 to TRBJ1-2. The germline V gene has CDR1 ENHRY and CDR2 SYGVKD. From its first to its last residue, the CDR3 has 12 amino acids. This CDR3 is CATSEAGYGCTF.

This clonotype has ten or more counts. V usage is TRBV11-2 and J usage is TRBJ2-3; 14 bases align to TRBD2. Trimming took 5 bases from V and 1 from J; bases not matched to a gene: 8. Germline V gene sequence: CDR1 SGHAT, CDR2 FQNNGV. This CDR3 has 18 residues. CDR3 sequence reads: CASSHGTSGSWGTDTQYF. The CDR3 nucleotides are TGTGCCAGCAGCCATGGGACTAGCGGGAGCTGGGGCACAGATACGCAGTATTTT. Using reference TRBV11-2 and TRBJ2-3 for the parts outside the CDR3, the full variable domain is EAGVAQSPRYKIIEKRQSVAFWCNPISGHATLYWYQQILGQGPKLLIQFQNNGVVDDSQLPKDRFSAERLKGVDSTLKIQPAKLEDSAVYLCASSHGTSGSWGTDTQYFGPGTRLTVL.

The gene calls are TRBV20-1 and TRBJ1-1; D gene ambiguous. Between the trimmed V and J ends, which lost 6 bases and 3 bases, there was a span of 20 bases. The CDR3 length is 15 residues. Germline V lookup: CDR1 DFQATT, CDR2 SNEGSKA (reference sequence). The CDR3 region has the DNA TGCAGTGCCCGGCCCCAACAGAGTCCTTACACTGAAGCTTTCTTT. Protein sequence: CSARPQQSPYTEAFF.

This clonotype was counted many times. This sequence joins TRBV28 and TRBJ2-6; D is unclear. V lost 9 bases, J lost 4 bases, and 4 bases lay in between. The germline V gene encodes CDR1 MDHEN and CDR2 SYDVKM. The CDR3 runs 11 residues. CDR3 sequence reads: CASLGANVLTF. As DNA, the CDR3 is TGTGCCAGTCTAGGGGCCAACGTCCTGACTTTC.

V usage is TRBV20-1 and J usage is TRBJ2-7, with 7 bases matching TRBD1. The V gene end was trimmed by 2 bases and the J gene end by 2 bases; junction bases not matched to a gene: 0. The CDR3 covers 12 residues. Germline CDR1 and CDR2: DFQATT and SNEGSKA (reference sequence). CDR3 protein: CSARQGAYEQYF. In DNA form, the CDR3 reads TGCAGTGCTAGACAGGGGGCCTACGAGCAGTACTTC.